One and the same sample provided the 8 T cell receptor beta chains below, sequenced in a study of CD8+ T cells in alopecia areata. It was cDNA, reverse transcribed from extracted RNA, that served as the sequencing template. The data were produced by immunoSEQ multiplex PCR, yet TCRdb's version contains in-frame clones alone and is incomplete. The table includes just over 150,000 clones, less than 65% detected once. The sequencing here drew on CD8+ T cells sorted from blood, taken at week 0. The receptor source for this set is a human donor with alopecia areata.

The CDR3 DNA reads TGTGCCAGCAATACCGGGACAAGGAACACTGAAGCTTTCTTT. Its translation: CASNTGTRNTEAFF. The rearrangement joins TRBV19 to TRBJ1-1, with D maybe TRBD1 (6 bases). This CDR3 has 14 residues. Deletions cut 9 bases from V and 1 base from J, with 15 bases between. The germline CDR1 and CDR2 sequences are LNHDA and SQIVND (reference sequence).

This chain uses TRBV29-1 with TRBJ1-1; D is ambiguous. CDR1 SQVTM and CDR2 ANQGSEA come from the germline V gene. Trimming took 2 bases from V and 6 from J, leaving 7 bases between them. The CDR3 is made up of 11 amino acids. The CDR3 nucleotides read TGCAGCGTTGAATTGGGGTCTGAAGCTTTCTTT. It translates to CSVELGSEAFF.

This chain joins TRBV4-3 and TRBJ2-2; weak D call: TRBD2 (5 bases). V lost 1 base to trimming and J lost 6 bases, with 12 bases between them. Germline CDR1 LGHNA, CDR2 YSLEER. The CDR3 loop spans 15 amino acids. The CDR3 DNA follows: TGCGCCAGCAGCCAAGCACCACGGGGTGCCGGGGAGCTGTTTTTT. Protein: CASSQAPRGAGELFF.

The table lists this clone with a few counts. This sample includes further DNA sequences coding for the same CDR3. The chain carries TRBV7-9 and TRBJ2-3; D gene ambiguous. Germline CDR1 is SEHNR and CDR2 is FQNEAQ (reference sequence). V was cut by 2 bases and J by 3 bases, with 3 bases left in between. There are 12 residues in the CDR3. This CDR3 reads CASSLRTDTQYF. Written as DNA, the CDR3 is TGTGCCAGCAGCTTAAGGACAGATACGCAGTATTTT.

The chain employs TRBV7-8 and TRBJ2-3; TRBD2 agrees at 11 bases. The CDR3 consists of 16 residues. Germline CDR1 reads SGHVS; CDR2 reads FQNEAQ. V was pared by 5 bases and J by 2 bases, with 6 bases of the junction left unmatched. The CDR3 coding sequence is TGTGCCAGCAGCGGAACTAGCGGGGGATTCACAGATACGCAGTATTTT. This sequence encodes CASSGTSGGFTDTQYF. Drawing the rest from reference TRBV7-8 and TRBJ2-3, the complete variable domain is GAGVSQSPRYKVAKRGQDVALRCDPISGHVSLFWYQQALGQGPEFLTYFQNEAQLDKSGLPSDRFFAERPEGSVSTLKIQRTQQEDSAVYLCASSGTSGGFTDTQYFGPGTRLTVL.

The J gene is TRBJ1-2, the V gene TRBV9, with D hard to call. The germline V gene has CDR1 SGDLS and CDR2 YYNGEE. Trimming removed 0 bases at V and 3 bases at J, with 9 bases between. This CDR3 contains 14 residues. The CDR3 DNA sequence: TGTGCCAGCAGCGTAGGGGGTGGCGACTATGGCTACACCTTC. Its translation: CASSVGGGDYGYTF.

This clone was observed a handful of times. The CDR3 bases are TGCAGCGTTGATTCTTGGACAGGGGAGTCCTACGAGCAGTACTTC. It is translated as CSVDSWTGESYEQYF. This chain connects TRBV29-1 to TRBJ2-5, with TRBD1 identical over 9 bases. The J call is doubtful: the DNA matches TRBJ2-7 better. CDR1 SQVTM and CDR2 ANQGSEA come from the germline V gene. The CDR3 sequence is 15 residues long.

The V and J genes are TRBV29-1 and TRBJ2-7; no clear D. The V end lost 5 bases, the J end lost 2 bases, and 10 bases lay between the germline ends. The germline gives CDR1 SQVTM, CDR2 ANQGSEA. The CDR3 totals 12 residues. The CDR3 loop reads CSVYSGTYEQYF. The CDR3 bases are TGCAGCGTTTACAGTGGGACCTACGAGCAGTACTTC.